This T cell receptor beta chain was identified during a study of Graves' ophthalmopathy and Graves' hyperthyroidism. Amplification of the TCR beta CDR3 regions used RNA transcripts (as template). A first-round RT-PCR used HTBI primers, followed by a second-round multiplex PCR. TCRdb passed the multiplex PCR reads through MiXCR, listing each CDR3 protein once. The sample includes around 1,000,000 distinct CDR3 sequences, 35% to 45% of them seen just once. Germline CDR1 and CDR2: SGHRS and YFSETQ. This CDR3 has 15 residues. With 0 bases removed from V and 4 bases from J, the gap between germline ends came to 13 bases. This clonotype was seen a few times.

The sequence was collected from an adult man with Graves' hyperthyroidism. The rearrangement links TRBV5-1 to TRBJ1-1, with D possibly TRBD1 on 6 matching bases. The sequencing input was peripheral blood or thyroid tissue (not recorded which). This CDR3 is CASSLDAEGGTEAFF. The CDR3 nucleotides read TGCGCCAGCAGCTTGGACGCTGAGGGGGGCACTGAAGCTTTCTTT.